A single sample is the source of the 27 T cell receptor beta chains below, sequenced in a study of blood T cells in healthy people across ages. The second PCR ran roughly 6 to 11 cycles with a sample-barcoded 5' primer and J-beta primers. One entry per CDR3 protein results from TCRdb running MiXCR on the 5' RACE reads. The table includes some 1.8 million distinct CDR3 sequences, around 40% detected once. The sequencing input was blood. All receptors derive from a human donor in good health.

Notes on this clonotype: This may be a read error, as it is one base from a much larger clone. The V gene is TRBV6-5, the J gene TRBJ1-2; no clear D. Germline V gene lookup returns CDR1 MNHEY and CDR2 SVGAGI. This CDR3 spans 12 amino acids. V was cut by 2 bases and J by 5 bases, with 6 bases left in between. The CDR3 DNA reads as TGTGCCAGCAGTTACCTGGAATATGGCTACACCTTC. Encoded protein: CASSYLEYGYTF.

The CDR3 bases are TGTGCCAGCAGTTATTGGGGACAGGGGTACGAGCAGTACTTC. The encoded protein is CASSYWGQGYEQYF. J is TRBJ2-7 and V is TRBV6-5, with TRBD1 matching 10 bases. Trimming took 3 bases from V and 4 from J; bases not matched to a gene: 3. The CDR3 has 14 residues. The germline gives CDR1 MNHEY, CDR2 SVGAGI.

There are a few counts of this clonotype. This chain joins TRBV6-4 and TRBJ2-1, with D maybe TRBD2 (7 bases). Germline assignment: CDR1 MRHNA and CDR2 SNTAGT. The germline V and J ends were trimmed by 2 bases and 3 bases, with 11 bases remaining between them. The CDR3 covers 15 residues. DNA for the CDR3: TGTGCCAGCAGTGACATGGGGGGGCACTACAATGAGCAGTTCTTC. Translation gives CASSDMGGHYNEQFF.

The chain has TRBV4-3 and TRBJ2-1, with a tentative D call TRBD2 (6 bases). Trimming pared 3 bases from V and 7 bases from J, leaving 16 bases between. Germline assignment: CDR1 LGHNA and CDR2 YSLEER. This CDR3 comprises 15 residues. CDR3 nucleotides: TGCGCCAGCAGCCACCGGGCGGGGCGACGGAATGAGCAGTTCTTC. Amino acid sequence: CASSHRAGRRNEQFF.

This clonotype showed up many times. The gene calls are TRBV6-6 and TRBJ2-5; D unresolved. There are 14 residues in the CDR3. The germline CDR1 and CDR2 sequences are MNHNY and SVGAGI (reference sequence). The V gene lost 2 bases and the J gene lost 5 bases, with 12 bases spanning the gap. The CDR3 sequence is CASSYGHAAETQYF. Here the CDR3 DNA reads TGTGCCAGCAGTTACGGGCACGCGGCGGAGACCCAGTACTTC.

This clonotype is a singleton in its sample. This chain uses TRBV6-2 or TRBV6-3 with TRBJ1-1; 7 nucleotides align to TRBD1. Germline-derived CDR1 and CDR2 are MNHEY and SVGEGT. CDR3 size: 12 residues. Trimming removed 1 base from V and 8 bases from J; junction bases left unmatched: 1. The CDR3 DNA sequence: TGTGCCAGCAGTTACTGGGACAGAGAAGCTTTCTTT. This translates into CASSYWDREAFF.

This clonotype appeared a single time. V and J are TRBV4-3 and TRBJ2-7; TRBD2 aligns across 11 bases. V lost 0 bases, J lost 3 bases, and 7 bases stayed unmatched. This CDR3 has 17 residues. The germline V gene has CDR1 LGHNA and CDR2 YSLEER. CDR3 sequence (DNA): TGCGCCAGCAGCCAAGATTTTACTAGCGGGGGCAGCTACGAGCAGTACTTC. Its translation is CASSQDFTSGGSYEQYF.

The chain links TRBV5-1 to TRBJ1-4; D gene ambiguous. V lost 1 base and J lost 5, with 27 bases in between. The CDR3 spans 20 residues. Germline CDR1 reads SGHRS; CDR2 reads YFSETQ. The CDR3 sequence is CASSLRSSLVEKPGNEKLFF. For the CDR3, the DNA is TGCGCCAGCAGCTTGCGCTCCTCGTTGGTTGAGAAACCAGGAAATGAAAAACTGTTTTTT.

Turning to this clonotype: This may be a read error: a much more frequent sequence differs by one nucleotide. V gene TRBV6-1 combines with J gene TRBJ2-1; D possibly uses TRBD1 or TRBD2 (6 bases each). Germline V gene sequence: CDR1 MNHNS, CDR2 SASEGT. This CDR3 region has 15 residues. This CDR3 reads CASSKLAGEDDERFF. In DNA, the CDR3 is TGTGCCAGCAGTAAACTAGCAGGGGAAGACGATGAGCGGTTCTTC.

The V and J genes are TRBV7-2 and TRBJ2-4; weak D call: TRBD1 (5 bases). The CDR3 spans 13 residues. Germline V gene lookup returns CDR1 SGHTA and CDR2 FQGNSA. Between the trimmed V and J ends, which lost 1 base and 9 bases, there was a span of 10 bases. This CDR3 reads CASSLDPQGIQYF. CDR3 coding DNA: TGTGCCAGCAGCTTAGACCCTCAGGGCATTCAGTACTTC.

The chain recombines TRBV5-1 with TRBJ1-1, with no clear D. CDR1 and CDR2 (germline): SGHRS, YFSETQ. Trimming took off 1 base at V and 1 base at J, with 8 bases between the two ends. CDR3 length: 14 amino acids. CDR3 DNA: TGCGCCAGCAGCTTGAGGGCCCAGAACACTGAAGCTTTCTTT. Amino acids: CASSLRAQNTEAFF.

Only a few counts were recorded for this clonotype. The J gene is TRBJ1-2, the V gene TRBV29-1; 8 bases agree with TRBD1. Germline assignment: CDR1 SQVTM and CDR2 ANQGSEA. V lost 5 bases to trimming and J lost 0 bases; unmatched junction nucleotides: 8. This CDR3 comprises 15 residues. In DNA, the CDR3 is TGCAGCGTTATCGGACAGGGAGTGACTAACTATGGCTACACCTTC. Translating gives CSVIGQGVTNYGYTF.

The chain joins TRBV9 to TRBJ2-1; tentatively, D is TRBD1 (6 bases). CDR3 length: 16 amino acids. Trimming left V 2 bases short and J 5 bases short, with 17 bases between. Germline CDR1 reads SGDLS; CDR2 reads YYNGEE. The CDR3 DNA reads TGTGCCAGCAGCGTCGAACAGGGATTCCTCAACAATGAGCAGTTCTTC. Its translation: CASSVEQGFLNNEQFF. Supplemented by reference TRBV9 and TRBJ2-1, the full variable domain reads DSGVTQTPKHLITATGQRVTLRCSPRSGDLSVYWYQQSLDQGLQFLIQYYNGEERAKGNILERFSAQQFPDLHSELNLSSLELGDSALYFCASSVEQGFLNNEQFFGPGTRLTVL.

This sequence joins TRBV7-6 and TRBJ1-6; D is uncertain. The CDR3 runs to 12 residues. Germline V CDR1 and CDR2: SGHVS, FNYEAQ. Trimming removed 2 bases at V and 14 bases at J, with 10 bases between. The CDR3 nucleotides are TGTGCCAGCAGCTTACGAGTTGGAGCCCTCCACTTT. Encoded protein: CASSLRVGALHF. Variable domain in full (rest from reference TRBV7-6 and TRBJ1-6): GAGVSQSPRYKVTKRGQDVALRCDPISGHVSLYWYRQALGQGPEFLTYFNYEAQQDKSGLPNDRFSAERPEGSISTLTIQRTEQRDSAMYRCASSLRVGALHFGNGTRLTVT.

This clonotype showed up just a few times. The chain carries TRBV12-3 or TRBV12-4 and TRBJ2-2; D is unclear. There are 12 residues in the CDR3. Trimming took 5 bases from V and 6 from J, leaving 7 bases between them. CDR3 nucleotide sequence: TGTGCCAGCAGTCGAATGCCCGGGGAGCTGTTTTTT. Translated, it gives CASSRMPGELFF.

J is TRBJ2-5 and V is TRBV4-3; weak D call: TRBD2 (5 bases). The germline CDR1 and CDR2 sequences are LGHNA and YSLEER. The CDR3 runs to 16 residues. V gave up 0 bases and J gave up 5 bases, with 16 bases separating them. This CDR3 reads CASSQDWSNGGETQYF. For the CDR3, the DNA is TGCGCCAGCAGCCAAGATTGGAGCAATGGCGGGGAGACCCAGTACTTC.

There are a few counts of this clonotype. The V and J genes are TRBV5-6 and TRBJ2-7; 7 nucleotides align to TRBD1. The ends lost 0 bases at V and 2 bases at J; junction bases unmatched: 8. This CDR3 has 16 residues. Germline V gene sequence: CDR1 SGHDT, CDR2 YYEEEE. The CDR3, as DNA: TGTGCCAGCAGCTTGGCGACCGGGACAGCCCCCTACGAGCAGTACTTC. It is translated as CASSLATGTAPYEQYF. The whole variable domain, remainder taken from reference TRBV5-6 and TRBJ2-7, is DAGVTQSPTHLIKTRGQQVTLRCSPKSGHDTVSWYQQALGQGPQFIFQYYEEEERQRGNFPDRFSGHQFPNYSSELNVNALLLGDSALYLCASSLATGTAPYEQYFGPGTRLTVT.

This clonotype has a handful of counts. One junction end does not reproduce the germline sequence, and a read error may be involved. V and J are TRBV7-8 and TRBJ1-2; D unclear. CDR1 and CDR2 (germline): SGHVS, FQNEAQ. There are 15 residues in the CDR3. Here the CDR3 reads CAGSPERGTNYGYTF. CDR3 coding DNA: TGTGCCGGCAGCCCTGAACGGGGTACAAACTATGGCTACACCTTC.

Only a few counts were recorded for this clonotype. The chain combines TRBV7-3 with TRBJ2-5, with unresolved D. V was pared by 1 base and J by 2 bases, with 8 bases between. The CDR3 extends over 14 amino acids. Germline CDR1 is SGHTA and CDR2 is FQGTGA. Written as DNA, the CDR3 is TGTGCCAGCAGCTTAAGTTCCCCACAAGAGACCCAGTACTTC. It translates to CASSLSSPQETQYF.

This clonotype was seen only once. This rearrangement joins TRBV12-3 or TRBV12-4 to TRBJ1-2, with 7 bases lining up with TRBD1. The V segment lost 5 bases and the J segment 5 bases; nucleotides outside the gene matches: 17. The CDR3 contains 17 residues. The CDR3 spells CASSHTGTASVWYGYTF. In DNA form, the CDR3 reads TGTGCCAGCAGTCATACCGGGACAGCGTCGGTTTGGTATGGCTACACCTTC.

This clonotype was found a few times. The chain combines TRBV6-2 or TRBV6-3 with TRBJ2-6; tentative D call: TRBD1 (6 bases). Germline CDR1 reads MNHEY; CDR2 reads SVGEGT. This CDR3 comprises 17 residues. The V and J ends lost 1 base and 0 bases respectively, with 10 bases between them. CDR3 nucleotides: TGTGCCAGCAGTTACTGGAGACAGGTCTCTGGGGCCAACGTCCTGACTTTC. Translating it yields CASSYWRQVSGANVLTF.

This clonotype was seen more than once but under ten times. The rearrangement joins TRBV7-9 to TRBJ2-1; 15 nucleotides align to TRBD2. V gave up 4 bases and J gave up 9 bases; unmatched junction bases: 4. Germline-derived CDR1 and CDR2 are SEHNR and FQNEAQ (reference sequence). This CDR3 region has 15 residues. The CDR3 bases are TGTGCCAGCAGCTCCGGACTAGCGGGGGGGCTTGAGCAGTTCTTC. Protein: CASSSGLAGGLEQFF.

This clonotype was seen a few times. The V call is TRBV6-6, the J call TRBJ2-3; D is ambiguous. Germline V gene data show CDR1 as MNHNY and CDR2 as SVGAGI (reference sequence). The CDR3 has 16 residues. V lost 0 bases to trimming and J lost 6 bases, with 16 bases between them. CDR3 DNA: TGTGCCAGCAGTTACTCGATTGGAGTTTTAGGGGATACGCAGTATTTT. Encoded protein: CASSYSIGVLGDTQYF.

This clonotype came up a few times. The chain uses TRBV9 and TRBJ2-5, with 8 bases lining up with TRBD1. CDR3 length equals 16 residues. Germline CDR1 and CDR2: SGDLS and YYNGEE. V trimming: 4 bases; J trimming: 0 bases; junction bases outside the gene matches: 8. This chain's CDR3 is CASSITTGDDQETQYF. In DNA form, the CDR3 reads TGTGCCAGCAGCATTACGACAGGGGACGACCAAGAGACCCAGTACTTC.

J is TRBJ1-2 and V is TRBV7-9, with D unresolved. This CDR3 comprises 14 residues. CDR1 is SEHNR and CDR2 is FQNEAQ in the germline V gene (reference sequence). V dropped 5 bases and J dropped 8 bases, with 18 bases sitting between them. The chain's CDR3 is CASSAPGLGYGYTF. CDR3 in DNA: TGTGCCAGCAGCGCGCCAGGTTTAGGCTACGGCTACACCTTC.

The rearrangement uses TRBV12-3 or TRBV12-4 and TRBJ2-1; D is unclear. There are 13 residues in the CDR3. The V end was cut by 7 bases, the J end by 0 bases, with 7 bases between. CDR3 protein: CASTHGSYNEQFF. In nucleotides, the CDR3 is TGTGCCAGCACTCATGGCTCCTACAATGAGCAGTTCTTC.

The gene calls are TRBV5-6 and TRBJ2-1; 10 positions match TRBD2. Per germline, CDR1 SGHDT and CDR2 YYEEEE. V shed 0 bases and J 3 bases; nucleotides not matched to a gene: 6. The CDR3 consists of 17 residues. The DNA of the CDR3 is TGTGCCAGCAGCTTGGGTGTAGCGGGGGGCCTCTACAATGAGCAGTTCTTC. Amino acids: CASSLGVAGGLYNEQFF.